This T cell receptor (beta chain) stems from a study of human T cells and chemical hapten exposure. V shed 1 base and J 1 base; nucleotides not matched to a gene: 2. Germline CDR1 is SGHDT and CDR2 is YYEEEE. This CDR3 has 15 amino acids. This clonotype was observed at least ten times. Time point described: patch test 1, 2 weeks after DPC sensitization. Noted treatment: therapeutic diphenylcyclopropenone sensitization with weekly scalp DPC. From the RACE reads, TCRdb called clonotypes with MiXCR, one entry per CDR3 protein. The sample shows about 340,000 distinct CDR3 sequences, around 6.9% of them seen only once.

Source: whole blood, taken in connection with sensitization to the hapten diphenylcyclopropenone (DPC). This rearrangement joins TRBV5-6 to TRBJ2-4, with 7 bases lining up with TRBD1. The receptor's source is a woman between 18 and 29 years old with alopecia areata. Some clones in this sample may be carry-over from other donors' samples. The CDR3, as DNA: TGTGCCAGCAGCTTGAGGGGGCTCGCCAAAAACATTCAGTACTTC. Its translation is CASSLRGLAKNIQYF.